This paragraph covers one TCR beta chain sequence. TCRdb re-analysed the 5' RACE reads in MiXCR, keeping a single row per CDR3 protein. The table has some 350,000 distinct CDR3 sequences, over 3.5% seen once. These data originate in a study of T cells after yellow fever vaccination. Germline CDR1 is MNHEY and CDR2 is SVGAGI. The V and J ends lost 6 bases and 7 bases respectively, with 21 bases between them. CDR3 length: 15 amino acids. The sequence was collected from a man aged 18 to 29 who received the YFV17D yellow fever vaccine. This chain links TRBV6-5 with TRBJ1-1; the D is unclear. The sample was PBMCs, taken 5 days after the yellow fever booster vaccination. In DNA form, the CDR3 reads TGTGCCAGCAGCTCCCGGGTGTCAGGACTCGGTGAAGCTTTCTTT. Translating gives CASSSRVSGLGEAFF.